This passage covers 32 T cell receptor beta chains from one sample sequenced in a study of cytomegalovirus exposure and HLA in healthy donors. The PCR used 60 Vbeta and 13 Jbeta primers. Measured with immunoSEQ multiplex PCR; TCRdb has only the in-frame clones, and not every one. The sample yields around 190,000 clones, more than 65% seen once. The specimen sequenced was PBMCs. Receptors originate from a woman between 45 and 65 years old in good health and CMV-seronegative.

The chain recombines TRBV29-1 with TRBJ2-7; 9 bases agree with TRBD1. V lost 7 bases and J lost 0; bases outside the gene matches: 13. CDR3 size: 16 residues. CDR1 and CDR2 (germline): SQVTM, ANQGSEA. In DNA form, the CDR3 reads TGCAGCGCCCGGGGTGAACAGGGGGCCAGCTCCTACGAGCAGTACTTC. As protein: CSARGEQGASSYEQYF.

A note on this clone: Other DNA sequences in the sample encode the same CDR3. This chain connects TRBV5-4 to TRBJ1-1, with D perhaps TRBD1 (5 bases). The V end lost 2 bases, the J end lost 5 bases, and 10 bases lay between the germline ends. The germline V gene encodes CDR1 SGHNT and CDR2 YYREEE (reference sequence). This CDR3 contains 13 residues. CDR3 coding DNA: TGTGCCAGCAGCTTTCGGGGGGGGACTGAAGCTTTCTTT. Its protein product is CASSFRGGTEAFF.

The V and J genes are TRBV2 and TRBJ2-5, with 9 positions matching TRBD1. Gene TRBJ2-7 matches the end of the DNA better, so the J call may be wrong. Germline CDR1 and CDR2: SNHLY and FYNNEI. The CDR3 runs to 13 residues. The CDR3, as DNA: TGTGCCAGCAGAGGGACAGGGCGGTACGAGCAGTACTTC. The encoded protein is CASRGTGRYEQYF.

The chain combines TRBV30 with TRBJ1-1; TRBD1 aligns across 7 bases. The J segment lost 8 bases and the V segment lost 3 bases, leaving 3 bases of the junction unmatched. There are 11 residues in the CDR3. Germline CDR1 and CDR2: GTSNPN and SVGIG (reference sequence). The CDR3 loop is CAWRRDREAFF. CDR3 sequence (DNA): TGTGCCTGGAGGAGGGACAGAGAAGCTTTCTTT.

CDR3 in DNA: TGTGCCAGCAGTGAAGGAGGGTGGGGGGCCAACGTCCTGACTTTC. Translated: CASSEGGWGANVLTF. The chain carries TRBV6-1 and TRBJ2-6; D may be TRBD2 (5 bases). Trimming removed 1 base at V and 4 bases at J, with 8 bases between. Germline CDR1 MNHNS, CDR2 SASEGT. The CDR3 length is 15 residues.

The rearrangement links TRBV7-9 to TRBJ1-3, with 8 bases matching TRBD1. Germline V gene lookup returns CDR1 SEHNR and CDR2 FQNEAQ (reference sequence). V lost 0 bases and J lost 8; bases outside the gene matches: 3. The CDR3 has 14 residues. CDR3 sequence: CASSLAGQADTIYF. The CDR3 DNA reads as TGTGCCAGCAGCTTAGCGGGACAGGCGGACACCATATATTTT.

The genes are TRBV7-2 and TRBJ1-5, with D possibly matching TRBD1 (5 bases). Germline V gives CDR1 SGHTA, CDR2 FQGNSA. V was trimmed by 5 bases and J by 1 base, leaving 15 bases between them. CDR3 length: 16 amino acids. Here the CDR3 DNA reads TGTGCCAGCAGCCTTAGGGGCGGAGGGAGCAATCAGCCCCAGCATTTT. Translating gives CASSLRGGGSNQPQHF.

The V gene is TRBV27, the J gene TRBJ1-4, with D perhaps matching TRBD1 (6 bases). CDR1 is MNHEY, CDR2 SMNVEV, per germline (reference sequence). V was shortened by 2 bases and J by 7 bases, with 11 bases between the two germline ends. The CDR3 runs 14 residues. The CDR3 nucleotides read TGTGCCAGCAGTTTAGCAGGGGCCGGTGAAAAACTGTTTTTT. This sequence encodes CASSLAGAGEKLFF.

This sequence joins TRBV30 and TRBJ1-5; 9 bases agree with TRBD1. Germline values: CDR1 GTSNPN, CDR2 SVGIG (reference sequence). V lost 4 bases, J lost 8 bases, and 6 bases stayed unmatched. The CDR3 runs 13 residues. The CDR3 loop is CAWKGQGMEPQHF. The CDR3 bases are TGTGCCTGGAAGGGACAGGGTATGGAGCCCCAGCATTTT.

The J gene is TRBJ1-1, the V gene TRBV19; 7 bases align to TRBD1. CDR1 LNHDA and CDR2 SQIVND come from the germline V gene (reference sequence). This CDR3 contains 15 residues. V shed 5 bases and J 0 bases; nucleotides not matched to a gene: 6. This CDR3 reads CASSPGQVLNTEAFF. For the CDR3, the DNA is TGTGCCAGTAGTCCAGGACAGGTTTTGAACACTGAAGCTTTCTTT.

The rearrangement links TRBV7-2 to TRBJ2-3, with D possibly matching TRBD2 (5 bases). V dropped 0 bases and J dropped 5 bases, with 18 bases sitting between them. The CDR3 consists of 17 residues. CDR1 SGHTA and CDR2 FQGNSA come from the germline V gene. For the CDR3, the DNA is TGTGCCAGCAGCTTAGCCGGCGCCGGGATCCGCGGAGATACGCAGTATTTT. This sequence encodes CASSLAGAGIRGDTQYF.

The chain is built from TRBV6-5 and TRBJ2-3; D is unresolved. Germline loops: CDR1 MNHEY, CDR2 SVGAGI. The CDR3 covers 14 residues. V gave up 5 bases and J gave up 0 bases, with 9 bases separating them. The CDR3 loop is CASSIASSTDTQYF. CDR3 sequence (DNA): TGTGCCAGCAGTATAGCATCTAGCACAGATACGCAGTATTTT.

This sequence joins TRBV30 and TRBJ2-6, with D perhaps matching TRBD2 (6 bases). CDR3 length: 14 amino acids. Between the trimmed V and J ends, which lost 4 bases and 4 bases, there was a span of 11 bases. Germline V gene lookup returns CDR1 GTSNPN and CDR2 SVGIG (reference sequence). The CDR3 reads CAWNLGGGANVLTF. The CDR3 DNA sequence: TGTGCCTGGAATTTGGGAGGAGGGGCCAACGTCCTGACTTTC. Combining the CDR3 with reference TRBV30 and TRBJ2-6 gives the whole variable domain SQTIHQWPATLVQPVGSPLSLECTVEGTSNPNLYWYRQAAGRGLQLLFYSVGIGQISSEVPQNLSASRPQDRQFILSSKKLLLSDSGFYLCAWNLGGGANVLTFGAGSRLTVL.

CDR3 region: CASSLPGQGEGTQYF. CDR3 bases: TGTGCCAGCAGCCTACCGGGACAGGGGGAAGGTACGCAGTATTTT. This chain connects TRBV28 to TRBJ2-3; 11 bases match TRBD1. From germline, CDR1 is MDHEN and CDR2 SYDVKM. The CDR3 length is 15 residues. The V gene end was trimmed by 6 bases and the J gene end by 8 bases; junction bases not matched to a gene: 10.

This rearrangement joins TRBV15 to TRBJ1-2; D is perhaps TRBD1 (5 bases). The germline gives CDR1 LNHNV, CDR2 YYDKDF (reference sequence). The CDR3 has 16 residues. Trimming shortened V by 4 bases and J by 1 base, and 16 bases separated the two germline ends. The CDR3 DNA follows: TGTGCCACCAGCACCGGGGGGATACAAAGTAACTATGGCTACACCTTC. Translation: CATSTGGIQSNYGYTF.

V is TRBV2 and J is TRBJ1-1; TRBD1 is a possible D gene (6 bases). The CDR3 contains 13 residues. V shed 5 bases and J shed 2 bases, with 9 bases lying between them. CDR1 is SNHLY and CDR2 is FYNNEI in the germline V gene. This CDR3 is CASSLDRNTEAFF. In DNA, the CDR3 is TGTGCCAGCAGTTTGGACAGAAACACTGAAGCTTTCTTT.

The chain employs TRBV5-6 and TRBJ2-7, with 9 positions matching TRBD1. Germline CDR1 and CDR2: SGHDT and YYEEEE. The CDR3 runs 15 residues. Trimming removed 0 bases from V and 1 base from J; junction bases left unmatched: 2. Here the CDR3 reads CASSLEGQGSYEQYF. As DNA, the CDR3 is TGTGCCAGCAGCTTGGAGGGACAGGGTTCCTACGAGCAGTACTTC.

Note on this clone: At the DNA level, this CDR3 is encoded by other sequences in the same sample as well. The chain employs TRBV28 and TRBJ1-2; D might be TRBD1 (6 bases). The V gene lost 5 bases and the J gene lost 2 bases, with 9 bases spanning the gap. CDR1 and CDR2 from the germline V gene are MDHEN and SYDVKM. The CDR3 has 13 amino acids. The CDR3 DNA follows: TGTGCCAGCAGTCCTACAGGGAACTATGGCTACACCTTC. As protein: CASSPTGNYGYTF.

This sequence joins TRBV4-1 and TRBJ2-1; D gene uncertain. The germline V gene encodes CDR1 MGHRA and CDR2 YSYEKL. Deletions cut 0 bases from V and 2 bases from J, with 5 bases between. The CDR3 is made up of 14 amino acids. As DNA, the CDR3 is TGCGCCAGCAGCCAAGACCTAGCCTACAATGAGCAGTTCTTC. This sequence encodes CASSQDLAYNEQFF.

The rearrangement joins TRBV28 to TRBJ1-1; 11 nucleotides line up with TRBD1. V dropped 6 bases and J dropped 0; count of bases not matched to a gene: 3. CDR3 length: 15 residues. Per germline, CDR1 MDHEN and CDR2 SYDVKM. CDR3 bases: TGTGCCAGCAGGTGGACAGGGGGCTTGAACACTGAAGCTTTCTTT. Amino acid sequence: CASRWTGGLNTEAFF.

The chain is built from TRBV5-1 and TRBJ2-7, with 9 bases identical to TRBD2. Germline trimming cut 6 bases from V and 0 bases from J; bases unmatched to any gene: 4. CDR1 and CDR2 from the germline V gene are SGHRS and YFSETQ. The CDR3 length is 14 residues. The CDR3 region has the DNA TGCGCCAGCATGGTTAGCGGGAGCTCCTACGAGCAGTACTTC. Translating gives CASMVSGSSYEQYF.

The CDR3 DNA follows: TGTGCCACCAGCAGAGAGAAGAGACAGGGCACAGATACGCAGTATTTT. Translation: CATSREKRQGTDTQYF. V usage is TRBV15 and J usage is TRBJ2-3; the D gene is possibly TRBD1 (6 bases). This CDR3 has 16 residues. Germline V gives CDR1 LNHNV, CDR2 YYDKDF (reference sequence). Between the trimmed V and J ends, which lost 0 bases and 1 base, there was a span of 11 bases.

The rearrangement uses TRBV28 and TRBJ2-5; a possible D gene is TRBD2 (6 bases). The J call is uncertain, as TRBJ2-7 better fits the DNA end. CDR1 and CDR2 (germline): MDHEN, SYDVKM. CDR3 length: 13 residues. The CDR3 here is CASIRAGSHEQYF. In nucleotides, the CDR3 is TGTGCCAGCATCCGGGCGGGGTCGCACGAGCAGTACTTC.

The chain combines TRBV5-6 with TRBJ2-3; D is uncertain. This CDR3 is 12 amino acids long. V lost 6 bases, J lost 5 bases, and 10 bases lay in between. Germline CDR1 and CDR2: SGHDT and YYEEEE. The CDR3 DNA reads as TGTGCCAGCACCTCCCTCTTAGATACGCAGTATTTT. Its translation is CASTSLLDTQYF.

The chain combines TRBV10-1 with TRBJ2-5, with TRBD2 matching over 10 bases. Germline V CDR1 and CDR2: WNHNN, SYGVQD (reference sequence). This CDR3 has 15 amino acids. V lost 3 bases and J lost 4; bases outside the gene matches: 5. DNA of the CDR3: TGCGCCAGCAGTGAAACAGCGGGAGGGGTAGAGACCCAGTACTTC. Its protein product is CASSETAGGVETQYF.

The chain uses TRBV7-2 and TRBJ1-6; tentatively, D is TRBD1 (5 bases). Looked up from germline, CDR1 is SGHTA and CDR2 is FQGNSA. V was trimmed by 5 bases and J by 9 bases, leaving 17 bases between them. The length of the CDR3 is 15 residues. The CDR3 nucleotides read TGTGCCAGCAGCCCCCAAAGCGGGACCAGTTCACCCCTCCACTTT. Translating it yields CASSPQSGTSSPLHF.

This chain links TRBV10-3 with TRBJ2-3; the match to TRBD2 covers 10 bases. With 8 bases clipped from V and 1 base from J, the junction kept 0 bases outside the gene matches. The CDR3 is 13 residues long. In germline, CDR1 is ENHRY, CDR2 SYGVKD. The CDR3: CAIGLAGTDTQYF. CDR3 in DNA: TGTGCCATCGGACTAGCGGGCACAGATACGCAGTATTTT.

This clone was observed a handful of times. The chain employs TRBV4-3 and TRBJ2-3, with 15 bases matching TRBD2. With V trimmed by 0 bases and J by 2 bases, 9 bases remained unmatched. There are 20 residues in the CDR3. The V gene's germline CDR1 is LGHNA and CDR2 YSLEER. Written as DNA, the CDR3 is TGCGCCAGCAGCCAAGACCTACGAGGGACTAGCGGGGGGTTCACAGATACGCAGTATTTT. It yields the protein CASSQDLRGTSGGFTDTQYF.

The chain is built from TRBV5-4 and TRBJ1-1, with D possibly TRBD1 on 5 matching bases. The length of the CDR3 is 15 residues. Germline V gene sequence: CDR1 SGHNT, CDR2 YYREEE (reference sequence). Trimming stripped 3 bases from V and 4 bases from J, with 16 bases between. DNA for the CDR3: TGTGCCAGCAGCTCCCCACGGGACGGGGGCACTGAAGCTTTCTTT. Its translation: CASSSPRDGGTEAFF. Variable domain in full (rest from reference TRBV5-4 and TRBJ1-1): ETGVTQSPTHLIKTRGQQVTLRCSSQSGHNTVSWYQQALGQGPQFIFQYYREEENGRGNFPPRFSGLQFPNYSSELNVNALELDDSALYLCASSSPRDGGTEAFFGQGTRLTVV.

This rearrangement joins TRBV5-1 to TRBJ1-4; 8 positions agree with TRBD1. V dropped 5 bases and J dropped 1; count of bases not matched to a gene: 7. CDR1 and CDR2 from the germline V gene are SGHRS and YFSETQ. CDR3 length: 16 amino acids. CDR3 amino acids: CASRRGQGLTNEKLFF. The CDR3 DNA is TGCGCCAGCAGACGAGGACAGGGCCTAACTAATGAAAAACTGTTTTTT.

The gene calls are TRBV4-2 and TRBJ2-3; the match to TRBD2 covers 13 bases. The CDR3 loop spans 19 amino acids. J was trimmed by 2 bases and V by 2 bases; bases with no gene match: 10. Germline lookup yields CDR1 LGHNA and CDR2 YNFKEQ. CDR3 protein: CASSQRTSGRSGSTDTQYF. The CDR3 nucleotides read TGTGCCAGCAGCCAACGGACTAGCGGGAGATCCGGGTCCACAGATACGCAGTATTTT.

For the CDR3, the DNA is TGTGCCACCGAAACTCAGGGGCGAAACATTCAGTACTTC. Residues: CATETQGRNIQYF. V usage is TRBV19 and J usage is TRBJ2-4; a weak D match, TRBD1 (6 bases). CDR3 length equals 13 residues. The germline V and J ends were trimmed by 10 bases and 6 bases, with 16 bases remaining between them. CDR1 is LNHDA and CDR2 is SQIVND in the germline V gene (reference sequence).